A selection of T cell receptor beta chains follows, all from one sample in a study of regulatory T cells in long-lasting Graves disease. TCRdb processed the multiplex PCR reads anew with MiXCR; each CDR3 protein has one entry. Among roughly 420,000 distinct CDR3 sequences listed, around 15% were seen once. These same data were also listed under a study on T cells in Graves' hyperthyroidism and ophthalmopathy.

Sample: peripheral blood mononuclear cells (PBMCs), taken at new diagnosis, from a patient treated with antithyroid drugs. The receptors shown here come from a woman aged 45-65 years with Graves disease. CDR3s include the opening cysteine and the closing phenylalanine or tryptophan.

V: TRBV7-3; CDR3: CASSSGLAGTLYF
V: TRBV30; CDR3: CAWSVLGGGYGYTF
V: TRBV6-2/TRBV6-3; CDR3: CASSFLMGQGHKQYF
V: TRBV3-1; CDR3: CASSSRDRGQETQYF
V: TRBV3-1; CDR3: CASSRSGYTGELFF
V: TRBV30; CDR3: CAWSDLALGMGNEQFF
V: TRBV7-9; CDR3: CASRGGVDGTGELFF
V: TRBV3-1; CDR3: CASSQGGTVYSGANVLTF
V: TRBV7-3; CDR3: CASSLGTVNNEQFF
V: TRBV29-1; CDR3: CSVGGGAYNEQFF
V: TRBV6-1; CDR3: CASRGRGFTATDTQYF
V: TRBV19; CDR3: CASTNRGNQPQHF
V: TRBV28; CDR3: CASTSGETQYF
V: TRBV2; CDR3: CASTSEDNEQYF
V: TRBV24-1; CDR3: CATSDGAQETQYF
V: TRBV7-9; CDR3: CASSLVSGQGTDTQYF
V: TRBV28; CDR3: CASSSGLAGVGDEQFF
V: TRBV3-1; CDR3: CASSQDRGEVNTEAFF
V: TRBV7-9; CDR3: CASSGAGWETQYF
V: TRBV3-1; CDR3: CASSQDRPSGYNEQFF
V: TRBV10-3; CDR3: CAISESAGQPQHF
V: TRBV28; CDR3: CASSSSGVDEKLFF
V: TRBV5-1; CDR3: CASSLAVAGGGTDTQYF
V: TRBV20-1; CDR3: CSAEMTDSYEQYF
V: TRBV5-1; CDR3: CASSLALSYNEQFF
V: TRBV28; CDR3: CASYPGQGSYGYTF
V: TRBV10-3; CDR3: CAISESPGRPQHF
V: TRBV18; CDR3: CASSPQDISNTGELFF
V: TRBV5-1; CDR3: CASRGLPEETQYF
V: TRBV3-1; CDR3: CASSQGDRVQFF
V: TRBV5-1; CDR3: CASSLEERQAGANVLTF
V: TRBV5-1; CDR3: CASSLEGPSYNEQFF
V: TRBV20-1; CDR3: CSAQGNLGRRIYPAYNEQFF
V: TRBV27; CDR3: CASSFGWDQPQHF
V: TRBV5-1; CDR3: CASSLAHEQFF
V: TRBV6-2/TRBV6-3; CDR3: CASSSGEGAMWNIQYF
V: TRBV10-3; CDR3: CAISDRGHEQYF
V: TRBV5-1; CDR3: CASSWTSGSSYNEQFF
V: TRBV20-1; CDR3: CSAIRTGAYEQYF
V: TRBV20-1; CDR3: CSARDSDVWTQYF
V: TRBV2; CDR3: CASTTGGATNEKLFF
V: TRBV20-1; CDR3: CSAREQTGGWEQYF